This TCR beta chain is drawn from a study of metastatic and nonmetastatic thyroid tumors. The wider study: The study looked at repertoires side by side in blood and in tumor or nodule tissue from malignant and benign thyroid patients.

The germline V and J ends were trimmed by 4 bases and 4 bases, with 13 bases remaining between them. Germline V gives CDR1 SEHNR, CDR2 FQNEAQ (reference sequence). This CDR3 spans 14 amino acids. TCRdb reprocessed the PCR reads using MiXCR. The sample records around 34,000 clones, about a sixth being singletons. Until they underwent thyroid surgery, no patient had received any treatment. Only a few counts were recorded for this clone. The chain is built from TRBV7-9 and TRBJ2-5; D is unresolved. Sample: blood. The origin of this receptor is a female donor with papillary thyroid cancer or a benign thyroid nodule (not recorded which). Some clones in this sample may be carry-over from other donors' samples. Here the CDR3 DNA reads TGTGCCAGCAGCTCAGCGCAGGTCCGAGAGACCCAGTACTTC. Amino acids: CASSSAQVRETQYF.